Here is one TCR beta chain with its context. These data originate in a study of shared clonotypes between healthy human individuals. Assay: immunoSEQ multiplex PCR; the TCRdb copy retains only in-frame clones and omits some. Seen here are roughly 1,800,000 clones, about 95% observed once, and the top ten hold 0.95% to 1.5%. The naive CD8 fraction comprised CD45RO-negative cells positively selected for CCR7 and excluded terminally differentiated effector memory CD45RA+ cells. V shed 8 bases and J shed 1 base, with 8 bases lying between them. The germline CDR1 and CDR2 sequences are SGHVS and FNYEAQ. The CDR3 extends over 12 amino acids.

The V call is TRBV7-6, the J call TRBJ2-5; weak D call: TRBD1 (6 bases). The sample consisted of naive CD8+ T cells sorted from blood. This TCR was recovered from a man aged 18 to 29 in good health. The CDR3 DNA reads TGTGCCAGCGGGACACCCCAAGAGACCCAGTACTTC. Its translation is CASGTPQETQYF.